This TCR beta chain was sequenced during a study of blood T cell repertoires in COVID-19. Study context: COVID-19 samples from acute and convalescent phases originated in the United States, Italy and Spain. PBMCs, B-cell-depleted T cells, or T cells were the source of the cDNA or gDNA that made up the material.

The CDR3 sequence is 13 residues long. The V end lost 7 bases, the J end lost 0 bases, and 10 bases lay between the germline ends. Germline V gives CDR1 GTSNPN, CDR2 SVGIG (reference sequence). The authors' processing: Estimation of nucleated cell counts was performed using reference gene primer amplification. Here immunoSEQ multiplex PCR was the method, and the copy in TCRdb shows in-frame clones only, minus some. The V and J calls and clone size are taken from that table; D and trimming were inferred from the DNA. The table has 310,000 or so clones, about nine tenths seen once; the top ten hold 1%.

The receptor comes from a middle-aged man with active or convalescent COVID-19. The chain uses TRBV30 and TRBJ2-1; D gene unclear. Source material: peripheral blood. The CDR3 is CALLSGSYNEQFF. CDR3 DNA: TGTGCCTTATTGTCCGGCTCCTACAATGAGCAGTTCTTC.